This paragraph covers one T cell receptor beta chain sequence. Its antigen is currently unknown. These data are taken from a study of blood T cells in healthy people across ages. The study, taken as a whole, reports: Relative to aged donors, long-lived donors carried more naive CD4+ cells and displayed higher diversity.

Together with a sample-barcoded 5' primer, a J-beta primer mix was included in a second PCR lasting about 7 to 11 cycles. MiXCR was run by TCRdb on the 5' RACE reads, yielding one entry per CDR3 protein. The sample has 1.5 million or so distinct CDR3 sequences, less than 45% seen once. The clonotype originates from a woman under 30 in good health. The specimen was blood.

CDR3 protein: CSVVWGETQYF. The CDR3 bases are TGCAGCGTTGTTTGGGGAGAGACCCAGTACTTC. The chain has TRBV29-1 and TRBJ2-7; no reliable D call. The DNA end lines up better with TRBJ2-5; the J call may be wrong. Germline CDR1 and CDR2: SQVTM and ANQGSEA. The CDR3 is made up of 11 amino acids.